This record concerns one T cell receptor beta chain sequence. This sample stems from a study of blood T cells in healthy people across ages. For the second PCR, which ran for roughly 7 to 11 cycles, a sample-barcoded 5' primer and a J-beta primer mix were used. MiXCR was run by TCRdb on the 5' RACE reads, yielding one entry per CDR3 protein. Of around 990,000 distinct CDR3 sequences in the sample, around 27% were seen once. Germline V gene lookup returns CDR1 SQVTM and CDR2 ANQGSEA. V lost 4 bases to trimming and J lost 7 bases; unmatched junction nucleotides: 9. CDR3 length equals 15 residues. This sample was also put to use in a study of T cells of mothers and their children.

What was sequenced was blood. The chain carries TRBV29-1 and TRBJ2-1; TRBD2 matches at 11 bases. The TCR sequence derives from a girl aged 2-10 years in good health. CDR3 in amino acids: CSVGLRLAGRNEQFF. The CDR3 region has the DNA TGCAGCGTTGGGCTTAGACTAGCGGGAAGAAATGAGCAGTTCTTC.